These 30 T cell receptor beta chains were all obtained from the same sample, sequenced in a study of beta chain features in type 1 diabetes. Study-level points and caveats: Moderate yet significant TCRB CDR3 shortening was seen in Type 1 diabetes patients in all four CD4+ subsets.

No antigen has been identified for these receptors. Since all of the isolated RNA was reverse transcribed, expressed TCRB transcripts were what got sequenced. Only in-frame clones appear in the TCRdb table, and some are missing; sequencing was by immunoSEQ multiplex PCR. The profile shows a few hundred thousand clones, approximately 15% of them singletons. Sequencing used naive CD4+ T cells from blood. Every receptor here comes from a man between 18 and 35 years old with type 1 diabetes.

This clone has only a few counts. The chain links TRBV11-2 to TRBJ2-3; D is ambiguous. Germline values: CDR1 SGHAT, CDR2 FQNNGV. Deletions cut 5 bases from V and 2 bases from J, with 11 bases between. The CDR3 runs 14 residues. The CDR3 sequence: CASSPHQFTDTQYF. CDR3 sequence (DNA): TGTGCCAGCAGCCCACACCAATTCACAGATACGCAGTATTTT.

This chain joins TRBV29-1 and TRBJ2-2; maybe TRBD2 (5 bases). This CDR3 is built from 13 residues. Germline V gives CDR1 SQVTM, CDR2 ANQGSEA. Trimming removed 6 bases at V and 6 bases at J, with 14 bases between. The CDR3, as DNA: TGCAGCGTCATAAAGAGGGATTCCGGGGAGCTGTTTTTT. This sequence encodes CSVIKRDSGELFF.

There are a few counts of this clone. CDR3 sequence (DNA): TGTGCCAGCAGCGATGACGGGAACTATGGCTACACCTTC. It yields the protein CASSDDGNYGYTF. V is TRBV7-9 and J is TRBJ1-2; the D is unclear. V gave up 5 bases and J gave up 2 bases, with 9 bases separating them. The CDR3 covers 13 residues. Germline V gene sequence: CDR1 SEHNR, CDR2 FQNEAQ (reference sequence).

This CDR3 is CASSLAGARNEQYF. CDR3 DNA sequence: TGTGCCAGCAGTTTAGCGGGAGCGAGGAACGAGCAGTACTTC. The chain links TRBV28 to TRBJ2-7; 7 bases align to TRBD2. With V trimmed by 2 bases and J by 5 bases, 6 bases remained unmatched. Germline CDR1 MDHEN, CDR2 SYDVKM. This CDR3 comprises 14 residues.

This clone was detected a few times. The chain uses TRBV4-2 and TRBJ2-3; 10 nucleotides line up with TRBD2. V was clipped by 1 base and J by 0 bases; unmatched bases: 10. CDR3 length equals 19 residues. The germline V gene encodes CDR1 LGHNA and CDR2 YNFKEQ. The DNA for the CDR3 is TGTGCCAGCAGCCAAGGTGGAGGACTAGCGGCCGTCAGCACAGATACGCAGTATTTT. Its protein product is CASSQGGGLAAVSTDTQYF.

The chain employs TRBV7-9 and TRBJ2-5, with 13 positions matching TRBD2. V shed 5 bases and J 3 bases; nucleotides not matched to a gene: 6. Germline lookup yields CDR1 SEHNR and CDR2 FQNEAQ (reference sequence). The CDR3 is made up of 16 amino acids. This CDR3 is CASSRWGLAGKETQYF. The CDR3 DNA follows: TGTGCCAGCAGCAGATGGGGACTAGCGGGAAAAGAGACCCAGTACTTC.

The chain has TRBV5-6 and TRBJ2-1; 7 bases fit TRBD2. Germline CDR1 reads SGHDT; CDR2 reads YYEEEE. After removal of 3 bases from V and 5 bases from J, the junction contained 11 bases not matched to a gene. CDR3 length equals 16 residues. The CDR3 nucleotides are TGTGCCAGCAGCTGGGGGGGATGGGTATCCCACAATGAGCAGTTCTTC. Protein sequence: CASSWGGWVSHNEQFF.

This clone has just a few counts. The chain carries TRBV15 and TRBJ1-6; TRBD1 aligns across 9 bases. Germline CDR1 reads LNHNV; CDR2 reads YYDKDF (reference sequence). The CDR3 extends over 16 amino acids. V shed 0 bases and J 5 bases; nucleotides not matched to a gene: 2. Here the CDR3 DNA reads TGTGCCACCAGCAGAGAACAGGGGGCAAATAATTCACCCCTCCACTTT. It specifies CATSREQGANNSPLHF. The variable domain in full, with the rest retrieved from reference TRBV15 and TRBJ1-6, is DAMVIQNPRYQVTQFGKPVTLSCSQTLNHNVMYWYQQKSSQAPKLLFHYYDKDFNNEADTPDNFQSRRPNTSFCFLDIRSPGLGDTAMYLCATSREQGANNSPLHFGNGTRLTVT.

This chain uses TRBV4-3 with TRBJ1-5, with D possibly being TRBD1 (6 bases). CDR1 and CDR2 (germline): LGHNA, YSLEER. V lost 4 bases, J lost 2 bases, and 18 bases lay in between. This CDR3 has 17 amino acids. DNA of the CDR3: TGCGCCAGCAGCCCCGCGGCGGGGGCGGGAGGCAATCAGCCCCAGCATTTT. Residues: CASSPAAGAGGNQPQHF.

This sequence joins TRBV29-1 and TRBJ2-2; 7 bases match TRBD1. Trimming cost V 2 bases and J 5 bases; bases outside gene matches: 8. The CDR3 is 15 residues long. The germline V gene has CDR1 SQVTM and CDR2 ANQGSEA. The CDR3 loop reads CSVERGPGRTGELFF. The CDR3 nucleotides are TGCAGCGTTGAAAGGGGGCCCGGGCGTACCGGGGAGCTGTTTTTT.

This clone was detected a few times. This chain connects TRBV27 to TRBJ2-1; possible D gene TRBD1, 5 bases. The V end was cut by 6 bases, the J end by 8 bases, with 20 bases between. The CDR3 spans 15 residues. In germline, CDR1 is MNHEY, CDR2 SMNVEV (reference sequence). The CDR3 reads CASRLYEPTGDEQFF. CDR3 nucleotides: TGTGCCAGCAGACTCTACGAGCCCACAGGAGATGAGCAGTTCTTC.

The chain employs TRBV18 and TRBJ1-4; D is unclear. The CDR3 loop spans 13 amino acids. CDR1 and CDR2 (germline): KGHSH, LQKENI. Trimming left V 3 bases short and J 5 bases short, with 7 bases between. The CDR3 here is CASSPRANEKLFF. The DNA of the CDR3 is TGTGCCAGCTCACCGAGGGCGAATGAAAAACTGTTTTTT.

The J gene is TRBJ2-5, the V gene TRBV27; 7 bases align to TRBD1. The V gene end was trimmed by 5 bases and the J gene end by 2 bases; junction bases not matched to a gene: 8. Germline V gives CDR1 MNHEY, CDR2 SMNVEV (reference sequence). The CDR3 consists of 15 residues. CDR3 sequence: CASSQTSDRQETQYF. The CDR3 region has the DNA TGTGCCAGCAGTCAAACCTCGGACAGGCAAGAGACCCAGTACTTC.

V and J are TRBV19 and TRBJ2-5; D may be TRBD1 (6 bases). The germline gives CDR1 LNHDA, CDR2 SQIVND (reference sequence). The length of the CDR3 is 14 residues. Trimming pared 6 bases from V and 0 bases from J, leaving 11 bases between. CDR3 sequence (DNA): TGTGCCAGTAGGACAAGGGGGAACCAAGAGACCCAGTACTTC. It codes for CASRTRGNQETQYF. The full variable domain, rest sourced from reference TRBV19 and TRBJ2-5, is DGGITQSPKYLFRKEGQNVTLSCEQNLNHDAMYWYRQDPGQGLRLIYYSQIVNDFQKGDIAEGYSVSREKKESFPLTVTSAQKNPTAFYLCASRTRGNQETQYFGPGTRLLVL.

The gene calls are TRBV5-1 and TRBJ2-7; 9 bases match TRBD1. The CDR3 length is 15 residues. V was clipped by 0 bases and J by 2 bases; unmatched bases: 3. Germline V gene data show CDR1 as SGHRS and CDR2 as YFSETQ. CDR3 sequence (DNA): TGCGCCAGCAGCTTGGCCGGGACAGGGACCTACGAGCAGTACTTC. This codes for CASSLAGTGTYEQYF.

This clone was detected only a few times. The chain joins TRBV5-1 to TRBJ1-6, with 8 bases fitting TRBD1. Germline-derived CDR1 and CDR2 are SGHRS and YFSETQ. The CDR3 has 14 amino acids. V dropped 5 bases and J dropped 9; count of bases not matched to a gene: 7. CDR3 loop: CASSSGTGRSPLHF. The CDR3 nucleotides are TGCGCCAGCAGTTCCGGGACAGGTCGTTCACCCCTCCACTTT.

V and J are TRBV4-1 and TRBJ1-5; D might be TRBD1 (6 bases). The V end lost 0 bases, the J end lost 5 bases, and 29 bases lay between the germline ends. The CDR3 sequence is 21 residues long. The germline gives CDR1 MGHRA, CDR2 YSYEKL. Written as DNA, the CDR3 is TGCGCCAGCAGCCAAGATTCCTTGAAAACCATTACAGGGTTGGAGTATCAGCCCCAGCATTTT. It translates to CASSQDSLKTITGLEYQPQHF.

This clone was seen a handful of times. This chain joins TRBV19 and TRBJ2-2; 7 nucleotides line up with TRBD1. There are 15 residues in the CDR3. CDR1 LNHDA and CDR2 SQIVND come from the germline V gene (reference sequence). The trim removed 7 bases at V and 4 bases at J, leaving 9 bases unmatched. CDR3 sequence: CASIGQAGATGELFF. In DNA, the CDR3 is TGTGCCAGTATAGGACAGGCCGGTGCCACCGGGGAGCTGTTTTTT. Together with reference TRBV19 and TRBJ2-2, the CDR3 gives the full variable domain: DGGITQSPKYLFRKEGQNVTLSCEQNLNHDAMYWYRQDPGQGLRLIYYSQIVNDFQKGDIAEGYSVSREKKESFPLTVTSAQKNPTAFYLCASIGQAGATGELFFGEGSRLTVL.

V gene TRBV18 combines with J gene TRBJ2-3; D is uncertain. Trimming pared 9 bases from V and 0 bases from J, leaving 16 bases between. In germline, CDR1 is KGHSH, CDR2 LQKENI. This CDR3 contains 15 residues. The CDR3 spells CASLPFATSTDTQYF. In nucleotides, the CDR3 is TGTGCCAGTTTACCCTTCGCAACTAGCACAGATACGCAGTATTTT.

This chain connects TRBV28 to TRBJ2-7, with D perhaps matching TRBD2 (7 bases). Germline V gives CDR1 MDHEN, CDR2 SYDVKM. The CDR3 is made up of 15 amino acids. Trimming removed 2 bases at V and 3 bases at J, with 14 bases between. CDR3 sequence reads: CASSLRVGGHYEQYF. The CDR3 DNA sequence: TGTGCCAGCAGTTTACGCGTGGGGGGGCACTACGAGCAGTACTTC.

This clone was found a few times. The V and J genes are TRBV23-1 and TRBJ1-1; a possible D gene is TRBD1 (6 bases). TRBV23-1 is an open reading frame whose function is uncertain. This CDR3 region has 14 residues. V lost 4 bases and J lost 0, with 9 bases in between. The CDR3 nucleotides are TGCGCCAGCAGTCTCGCAGGGGTGAACACTGAAGCTTTCTTT. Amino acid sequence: CASSLAGVNTEAFF.

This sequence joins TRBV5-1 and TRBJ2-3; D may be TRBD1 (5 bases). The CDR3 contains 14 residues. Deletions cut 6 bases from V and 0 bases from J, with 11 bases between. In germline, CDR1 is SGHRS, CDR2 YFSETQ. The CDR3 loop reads CASKTGASTDTQYF. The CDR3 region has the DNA TGCGCCAGCAAAACAGGAGCTAGCACAGATACGCAGTATTTT.

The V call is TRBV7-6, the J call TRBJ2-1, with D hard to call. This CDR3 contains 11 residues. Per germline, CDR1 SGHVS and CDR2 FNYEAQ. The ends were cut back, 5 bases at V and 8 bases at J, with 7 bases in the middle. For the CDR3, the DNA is TGTGCCAGCAGCATAAGCGATGAGCAGTTCTTC. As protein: CASSISDEQFF.

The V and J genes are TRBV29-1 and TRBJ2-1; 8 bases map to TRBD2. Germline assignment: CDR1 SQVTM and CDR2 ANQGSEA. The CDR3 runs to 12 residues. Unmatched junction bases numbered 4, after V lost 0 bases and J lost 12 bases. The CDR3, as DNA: TGCAGCGTTGAAGAGAGACTAGCGAGGCAGTTCTTC. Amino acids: CSVEERLARQFF.

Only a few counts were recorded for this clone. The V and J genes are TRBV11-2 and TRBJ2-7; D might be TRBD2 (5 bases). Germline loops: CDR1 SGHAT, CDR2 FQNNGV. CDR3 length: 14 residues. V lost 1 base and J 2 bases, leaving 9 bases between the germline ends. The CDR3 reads CASSLGTLTYEQYF. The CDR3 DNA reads TGTGCCAGCAGCTTAGGGACTCTCACCTACGAGCAGTACTTC.

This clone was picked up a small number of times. The CDR3: CAWSGPGSGANVLTF. The CDR3, as DNA: TGTGCCTGGAGCGGTCCAGGTTCTGGGGCCAACGTCCTGACTTTC. This chain links TRBV30 with TRBJ2-6, with D hard to call. Germline V CDR1 and CDR2: GTSNPN, SVGIG (reference sequence). Trimming pared 3 bases from V and 1 base from J, leaving 10 bases between. The CDR3 spans 15 residues.

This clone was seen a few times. The CDR3 region has the DNA TGTGCCAGCAGCGACTTAAGCGCGAACACCGGGGAGCTGTTTTTT. Amino acid sequence: CASSDLSANTGELFF. V is TRBV28 and J is TRBJ2-2; D gene ambiguous. The CDR3 consists of 15 residues. Germline V gene data show CDR1 as MDHEN and CDR2 as SYDVKM. V lost 6 bases and J 0 bases, leaving 11 bases between the germline ends.

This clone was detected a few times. The CDR3 sequence: CASNRDRGGTGELFF. CDR3 nucleotides: TGTGCCAGCAACCGGGACAGGGGGGGAACCGGGGAGCTGTTTTTT. The V gene is TRBV2, the J gene TRBJ2-2, with 11 nucleotides matching TRBD1. Germline lookup yields CDR1 SNHLY and CDR2 FYNNEI. This CDR3 region has 15 residues. The J segment lost 5 bases and the V segment lost 7 bases, leaving 6 bases of the junction unmatched.

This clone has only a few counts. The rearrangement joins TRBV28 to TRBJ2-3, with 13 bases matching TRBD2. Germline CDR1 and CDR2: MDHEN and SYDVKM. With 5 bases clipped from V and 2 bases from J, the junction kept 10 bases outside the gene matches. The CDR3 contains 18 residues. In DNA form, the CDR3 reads TGTGCCAGCAGTCCCAGGACTAGCGGGAGTTATATCACAGATACGCAGTATTTT. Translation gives CASSPRTSGSYITDTQYF. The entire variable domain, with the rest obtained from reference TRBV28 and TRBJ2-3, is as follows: DVKVTQSSRYLVKRTGEKVFLECVQDMDHENMFWYRQDPGLGLRLIYFSYDVKMKEKGDIPEGYSVSREKKERFSLILESASTNQTSMYLCASSPRTSGSYITDTQYFGPGTRLTVL.

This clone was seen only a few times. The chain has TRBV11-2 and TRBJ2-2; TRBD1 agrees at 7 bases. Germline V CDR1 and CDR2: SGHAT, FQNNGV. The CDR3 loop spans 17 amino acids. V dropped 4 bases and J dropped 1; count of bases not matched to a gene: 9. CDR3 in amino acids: CASSSIRQGRNTGELFF. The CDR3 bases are TGTGCCAGCAGCTCGATCAGACAGGGTCGGAACACCGGGGAGCTGTTTTTT.